This T cell receptor beta chain stems from a study of T cell responses to AZD1222 COVID-19 vaccine. Study-wide points: White British donors predominated, females outnumbered males, and clonal diversity was possibly underestimated. The study identified only five to seven AZD1222 recipients as seropositive at baseline. The repertoires were collected only after the peak T cell response.

The table came from immunoSEQ multiplex PCR; TCRdb's copy has only in-frame clones and leaves some out. The table has 80,000 or so clones, around 90% seen once. The germline V gene has CDR1 SGHKS and CDR2 YYEKEE (reference sequence). CDR3 length: 14 residues. With V trimmed by 0 bases and J by 10 bases, 9 bases remained unmatched. Turning to this clone: Its antigen is currently unknown.

The specimen comprised peripheral blood, sampled 28 days after the second AZD1222 dose. The rearrangement links TRBV5-5 to TRBJ1-2; 7 positions agree with TRBD1. The sequence derives from an adult who received the AZD1222 COVID-19 vaccine. CDR3 residues: CASSLAPGQKAYTF. The DNA of the CDR3 is TGTGCCAGCAGCTTGGCCCCGGGACAGAAGGCCTACACCTTC. The entire variable domain, with the rest obtained from reference TRBV5-5 and TRBJ1-2, is as follows: DAGVTQSPTHLIKTRGQQVTLRCSPISGHKSVSWYQQVLGQGPQFIFQYYEKEERGRGNFPDRFSARQFPNYSSELNVNALLLGDSALYLCASSLAPGQKAYTFGSGTRLTVV.